The rows below give T cell receptor beta chains drawn from one sample of a study of cytomegalovirus exposure and HLA in healthy donors. TCRdb's copy holds only in-frame clones and misses some; the assay was immunoSEQ multiplex PCR. The sample yields more than 150,000 clones, 75% to 85% seen once. Sequences were obtained from PBMCs. The receptors derive from a woman in her 30s in good health and CMV-seronegative. The conserved cysteine and the conserved F or W are not part of the CDR3 here. A D gene is named only where the DNA matches it firmly.

>TRBJ2-1|TRBV7-9|TRBD2
ASSSTSGSYNEQF
>TRBJ1-2|TRBV5-1|TRBD1
ASSLQGNGYT
>TRBJ2-1|TRBV6-5|TRBD2
ASSSAGTINYNEQF
>TRBJ2-2|TRBV11-3|-
ASSLDGTSGELF
>TRBJ2-3|TRBV12-2|-
ASRSGTSGGIRTDTQY
>TRBJ2-7|TRBV18|TRBD2
ASSPTGFSAGVTHEQY
>TRBJ2-2|TRBV28|-
ASSNTILNTGELF
>TRBJ2-1|TRBV19|TRBD2
ASSIGIAGPSYNEQF
>TRBJ1-6|TRBV21-1|-
ASSKAESYGSSPLH
>TRBJ2-7|TRBV5-6|-
ASSLWGLSSYEQY
>TRBJ2-6|TRBV7-6|TRBD2
ASSLDLAGGSGANVLT
>TRBJ1-2|TRBV27|-
ASSFRHSRDGYT
>TRBJ2-7|TRBV27|TRBD1
ASARDRVYEQY
>TRBJ1-1|TRBV7-2|-
ASSLRTANTEAF
>TRBJ1-1|TRBV5-4|-
ASSFKLVGRNTEAF
>TRBJ2-1|TRBV7-2|TRBD1
ASSLYGTGDKFEQF
>TRBJ1-5|TRBV7-9|TRBD1
SSSLGDSGFGNQPQH
>TRBJ2-3|TRBV2|-
ASSAGLAHITDTQY
>TRBJ2-7|TRBV7-2|-
ASIGGAAYEQY
>TRBJ2-7|TRBV30|-
AWGHSYEQY
>TRBJ1-6|TRBV5-6|TRBD1
ASSYSTGAGSPLH
>TRBJ1-1|TRBV29-1|-
SVGRSDPYTEAF
>TRBJ2-7|TRBV13|-
ASSRNDILYEQY
>TRBJ2-3|TRBV18|TRBD2
ANSPGTSGSITDTQY
>TRBJ2-7|TRBV29-1|TRBD2
SVGGLAGVFSYEQY
>TRBJ2-4|TRBV27|-
ASSLSVGAENIQY
>TRBJ1-1|TRBV11-3|-
ASSGDRDNTEAF
>TRBJ1-5|TRBV20-1|-
SAGKGKH
>TRBJ2-1|TRBV4-3|-
ASSQDRVAYNEQF
>TRBJ2-3|TRBV6-1|-
ASSETWGSGDTQY
>TRBJ1-5|TRBV28|-
ASSLLGRGRNQPQH
>TRBJ2-2|TRBV11-2|-
ASSLDIQGTPGELF
>TRBJ1-2|TRBV5-1|TRBD1
ASSSYRGRDGYT
>TRBJ2-3|TRBV7-2|TRBD1
ASSLGQGGGTDTQY
>TRBJ1-1|TRBV5-1|-
ASSLAGGDEAF
>TRBJ1-4|TRBV19|-
ASKRSATNEKLF
>TRBJ1-2|TRBV28|-
ASSLQGRVIT